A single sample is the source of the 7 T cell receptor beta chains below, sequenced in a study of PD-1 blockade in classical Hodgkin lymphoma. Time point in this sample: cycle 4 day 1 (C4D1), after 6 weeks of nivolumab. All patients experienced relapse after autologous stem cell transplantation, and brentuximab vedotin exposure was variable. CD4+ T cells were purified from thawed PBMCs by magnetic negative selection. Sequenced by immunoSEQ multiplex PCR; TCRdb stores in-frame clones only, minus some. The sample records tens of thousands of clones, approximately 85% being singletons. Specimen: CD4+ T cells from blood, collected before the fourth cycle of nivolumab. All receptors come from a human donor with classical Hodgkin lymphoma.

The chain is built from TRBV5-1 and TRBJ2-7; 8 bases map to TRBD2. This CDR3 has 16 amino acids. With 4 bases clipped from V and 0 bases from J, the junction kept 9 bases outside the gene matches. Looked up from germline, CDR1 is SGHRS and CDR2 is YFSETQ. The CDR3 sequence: CASSPDLAGSSYEQYF. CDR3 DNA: TGCGCCAGCAGCCCCGACTTAGCGGGAAGCTCCTACGAGCAGTACTTC.

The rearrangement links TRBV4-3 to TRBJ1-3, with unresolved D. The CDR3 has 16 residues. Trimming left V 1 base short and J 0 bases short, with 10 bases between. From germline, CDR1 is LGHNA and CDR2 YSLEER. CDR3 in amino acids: CASSQVNRDSGNTIYF. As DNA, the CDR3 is TGCGCCAGCAGCCAAGTTAATAGGGACTCTGGAAACACCATATATTTT.

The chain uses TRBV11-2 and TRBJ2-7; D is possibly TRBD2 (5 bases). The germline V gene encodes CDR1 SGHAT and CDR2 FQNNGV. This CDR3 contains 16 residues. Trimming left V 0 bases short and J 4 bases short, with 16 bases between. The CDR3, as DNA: TGTGCCAGCAGCTTAGATCGACCGGGAATGGGGTACGAGCAGTACTTC. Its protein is CASSLDRPGMGYEQYF.

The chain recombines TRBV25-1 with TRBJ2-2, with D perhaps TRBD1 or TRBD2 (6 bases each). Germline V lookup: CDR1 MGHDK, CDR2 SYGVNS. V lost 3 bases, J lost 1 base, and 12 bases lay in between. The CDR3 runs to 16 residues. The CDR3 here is CASSEEGGRNTGELFF. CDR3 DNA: TGTGCCAGCAGTGAGGAGGGGGGAAGGAACACCGGGGAGCTGTTTTTT.

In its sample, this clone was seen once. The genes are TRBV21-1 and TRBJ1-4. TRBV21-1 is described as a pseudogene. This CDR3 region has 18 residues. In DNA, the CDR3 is TGTGCCAGCAGCAAACTTAAGTTTCTGGGCCAGGGAGGCGAAAAACTGTTTTTT. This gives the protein CASSKLKFLGQGGEKLFF.

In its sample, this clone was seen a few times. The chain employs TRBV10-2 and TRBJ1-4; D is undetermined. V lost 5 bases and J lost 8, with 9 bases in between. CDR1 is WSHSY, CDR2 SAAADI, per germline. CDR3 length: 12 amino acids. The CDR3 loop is CASSTSREKLFF. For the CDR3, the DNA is TGCGCCAGCAGTACGAGCAGAGAAAAACTGTTTTTT.

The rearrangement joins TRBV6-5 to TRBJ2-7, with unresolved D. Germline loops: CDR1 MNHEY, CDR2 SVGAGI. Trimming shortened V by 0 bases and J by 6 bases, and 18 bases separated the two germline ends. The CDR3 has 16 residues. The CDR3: CASSYSASQITGEQYF. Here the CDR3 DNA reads TGTGCCAGCAGTTACTCTGCCTCCCAAATAACTGGCGAGCAGTACTTC.